This T cell receptor beta chain comes out of a study of blood T cell repertoires in COVID-19. Study-level background: Nucleic acid was either cDNA or gDNA, and it came from T cells, B-cell-depleted T cells, or PBMCs.

Recovery among Cohort 3 donors was established by two negative PCRs, clearance, or symptom resolution. TCRdb's copy holds only in-frame clones and misses some; the assay was immunoSEQ multiplex PCR. This sample has more than 350,000 clones, with approximately 90% found just once. The germline V gene has CDR1 SNHLY and CDR2 FYNNEI. Between the trimmed V and J ends, which lost 2 bases and 8 bases, there was a span of 12 bases. This CDR3 is built from 13 residues. The chain uses TRBV2 and TRBJ1-2; TRBD1 might be the D (6 bases). The specimen sequenced was PBMCs or T cells enriched from blood (not recorded which). This clonotype was sampled from a woman aged 45-59 years who had recovered from COVID-19. The CDR3 spells CASSEPQGPGYTF. CDR3 coding DNA: TGTGCCAGCAGTGAACCGCAGGGGCCCGGCTACACCTTC.